This T cell receptor (beta chain) was found in a study of graft-versus-host responses after intestinal transplantation. Study as a whole: Recipients uniformly received anti-thymocyte globulin induction, followed by tacrolimus and steroids for about three years.

With respect to this clone: As yet, its antigen is unknown.

This CDR3 contains 15 residues. Between the trimmed V and J ends, which lost 0 bases and 2 bases, there was a span of 10 bases. CDR1 is SGHNT, CDR2 YYREEE, per germline (reference sequence). TCRdb keeps only in-frame clones here, not all; method: immunoSEQ multiplex PCR. The sample lists about 93,000 clones; approximately 80% were seen once. V is TRBV5-4 and J is TRBJ2-3, with D maybe TRBD2 (6 bases). Sequencing was performed on unstimulated CD4+ T cells sorted from spleen or lymph node cells, taken before intestinal transplant. The clonotype was recovered from a human donor who received an intestinal transplant. The CDR3 region has the DNA TGTGCCAGCAGCTTGGGGGCGGGGTCCACAGATACGCAGTATTTT. Its protein product is CASSLGAGSTDTQYF. Combining the CDR3 with reference TRBV5-4 and TRBJ2-3 gives the whole variable domain ETGVTQSPTHLIKTRGQQVTLRCSSQSGHNTVSWYQQALGQGPQFIFQYYREEENGRGNFPPRFSGLQFPNYSSELNVNALELDDSALYLCASSLGAGSTDTQYFGPGTRLTVL.